The sequence of this T cell receptor beta chain was determined in a study of OX40 agonist ivuxolimab in advanced cancers. About the full investigation: Ivuxolimab, which targeted the costimulatory receptor OX40 (CD134), was an agonistic, fully human IgG2 monoclonal antibody. Partial responses occurred in three dose-escalation patients, of whom one had hepatocellular carcinoma and two had cutaneous melanoma. Of the approximately 50 dose-escalation patients, hepatocellular carcinoma was present in some 19, melanoma in approximately 15, renal cell carcinoma in 9 and head and neck cancer in 9. Patients were allowed to have had prior anti-PD-1, anti-PD-L1 or anti-CTLA-4 therapy, and less than 45% of the dose-escalation patients had previously received checkpoint inhibitors. Peripheral TCRbeta sequencing aimed to test whether ivuxolimab altered TCR sequence diversity and caused clonal T-cell expansion. Intravenous ivuxolimab was administered to patients every 2 weeks at six dose levels: 0.01, 0.1, 0.3, 1.5, 3 and 10 mg/kg. In the dose-escalation cohort, about four fifths of patients were male, and the mean age was roughly 60 years with a range of roughly 23 to 79. The paper reports the monotherapy dose-escalation portion (N of about 50 patients) of the phase I ivuxolimab trial. What the study reported, not specific to this receptor: After ivuxolimab, expanded clones were on average more numerous among CD8+ T cells than among CD4+ T cells. Which antigens the clonally expanded peripheral T cells were specific for was not determined. In the 0.1-3.0 mg/kg groups, partial responders were among the patients with the lowest normalized peripheral clonal expansion, particularly in CD8+ T cells. At doses from 0.1 to 3.0 mg/kg, clonal expansion was seen in both CD4+ and CD8+ blood T cells between baseline and week 6. Low levels of normalized T-cell clonal expansion were also shown by some nonresponding patients.

The CDR3 goes from the cysteine to the phenylalanine over 14 residues. The only DNA kept is the CDR3, 42 bases in frame from the first base. At the junction V is shortened by 0 bases and J by 2 bases, with 8 bases in between. CDR1 and CDR2, looked up from the germline V gene (reference sequence), are SEHNR and FQNEAQ. Genomic DNA was isolated from the sorted cells so that the TCRbeta CDR3 region could be sequenced. TCRbeta CDR3 regions were sequenced using the immunoSEQ Assay. The source is immuneACCESS, and TCRdb retained only in-frame sequences with V and J called. Part of the clones is not carried over; for the studies checked, unresolved V genes explain less than half of this, and the remainder is unexplained. This sample holds tens of thousands of clones; around 93% were observed only once. The ten top clones hold 8.7% of the sample. Patients with autoimmune disease history or receiving systemic immunosuppression were excluded from the trial. Peripheral blood for TCR sequencing was drawn from every dose cohort at baseline, at cycle 4 day 1 and at cycle 7 day 1. Samples were obtained from an open-label, multicenter, first-in-human phase I dose-escalation trial of ivuxolimab. Adults with locally advanced or metastatic melanoma, renal cell carcinoma, hepatocellular carcinoma or head and neck squamous cell carcinoma were enrolled in the trial. Before TCR sequencing, CD4+ and CD8+ T cells were separately sorted from peripheral blood.

This clone appeared a few times. Its target antigen remains unknown. Base qualities are not provided; no much larger clone lies one nucleotide away. Here the chain combines TRBV7-9 and TRBJ2-7, with a weak D call of TRBD1 (5 bases match). The sample was CD4+ or CD8+ T cells sorted from blood, taken in a trial of the OX40 agonist ivuxolimab. This TCR came from an adult with an advanced solid tumor such as melanoma, head and neck, liver or kidney cancer. The CDR3 sequence is CASSLAGRAYEQYF. The nucleotide sequence reads as follows: TGTGCCAGCAGCTTAGCGGGCAGGGCCTACGAGCAGTACTTC.